Reported below is one T cell receptor (beta chain). The sample is drawn from a study of control samples from healthy donors and cancer patients. J was trimmed by 10 bases and V by 4 bases; bases with no gene match: 10. Germline V gene sequence: CDR1 SEHNR, CDR2 FQNEAQ (reference sequence). This CDR3 spans 13 amino acids. The protocol was immunoSEQ multiplex PCR, while the TCRdb copy is restricted to in-frame clones and leaves out a portion. This sample has 400,000 to 500,000 clones, with 75% to 95% found just once. Sequencing was done on a sample of PBMCs. The J gene is TRBJ2-7, the V gene TRBV7-9, with TRBD2 matching over 7 bases. The TCR sequence derives from a man aged 40-50 years with head and neck cancer. The CDR3 DNA is TGTGCCAGCAGCTCAGGTGGGAGGGCCGAACAGTACTTC. Residues: CASSSGGRAEQYF.